The text below deals with one T cell receptor (beta chain). The antigen remains unidentified. The same CDR3 also results from other DNA sequences found in this sample. Genomic DNA of each subset was evenly split across several immunoSEQ plates. Here immunoSEQ multiplex PCR was the method, and the copy in TCRdb shows in-frame clones only, minus some. The table shows roughly 1,000,000 clones, with about four fifths occurring only once. Only Caucasian adults living in Nashville, Tennessee served as donors. Splitting the CD4+ cells yielded a CD45RA+ naive subset and a CD45RA-negative memory subset. Germline CDR1 is SGHRS and CDR2 is YFSETQ. This CDR3 is 15 amino acids long. V trimming: 5 bases; J trimming: 1 base; junction bases outside the gene matches: 3. These data are taken from a study of shared clonotypes between healthy human individuals. Study conclusions and caveats: Estimated richness was generally greater in naive than memory subsets.

The chain carries TRBV5-1 and TRBJ2-2, with TRBD1 matching 9 bases. The sequenced sample was memory CD4+ T cells from PBMCs. As for subset: CD45RA-negative fraction. The origin of this receptor is a young man in good health. Some clones in this sample may be carry-over from other donors' samples. The CDR3 reads CASSWGQGNTGELFF. In DNA, the CDR3 is TGCGCCAGCAGTTGGGGACAGGGGAACACCGGGGAGCTGTTTTTT.